These 19 T cell receptor beta chains originate from one sample sequenced in a study of CD8 T cells in ankylosing spondylitis. No cognate antigen is known for these TCRs. From the 5' RACE reads, TCRdb called clonotypes with MiXCR, one entry per CDR3 protein. The sample holds some 220,000 distinct CDR3 sequences, roughly 6.6% seen once. Study observations and caveats: A TCR beta motif of about eight highly homologous variants seemed to mark ankylosing spondylitis blood.

The sequenced material came from blood, either unsorted or a sorted T cell fraction (not recorded which). The receptors originated from a male donor with ankylosing spondylitis.

This clonotype has a count of ten or more. The rearrangement links TRBV7-6 to TRBJ1-5; D is unclear. The CDR3 sequence is 15 residues long. V lost 7 bases and J lost 5, with 18 bases in between. Germline V gene lookup returns CDR1 SGHVS and CDR2 FNYEAQ. CDR3 in DNA: TGTGCCAGCACCCGTTTGGCAGAGGGCGATCAGCCCCAGCATTTT. Its translation: CASTRLAEGDQPQHF. The full variable domain, its missing parts supplied by reference TRBV7-6 and TRBJ1-5, is GAGVSQSPRYKVTKRGQDVALRCDPISGHVSLYWYRQALGQGPEFLTYFNYEAQQDKSGLPNDRFSAERPEGSISTLTIQRTEQRDSAMYRCASTRLAEGDQPQHFGDGTRLSIL.

This clonotype was seen repeatedly, ten times or more. CDR3: CASSQGLWLAGEGQYF. DNA for the CDR3: TGCGCCAGCAGCCAAGGCCTTTGGCTAGCGGGGGAGGGGCAGTATTTT. The chain recombines TRBV4-3 with TRBJ2-3, with TRBD2 identical over 10 bases. CDR3 length: 16 residues. V trimming: 1 base; J trimming: 11 bases; junction bases outside the gene matches: 12. In germline, CDR1 is LGHNA, CDR2 YSLEER.

This clonotype was found a few times. J is TRBJ2-3 and V is TRBV4-3; D possibly corresponds to TRBD2 (5 bases). Trimming pared 1 base from V and 7 bases from J, leaving 18 bases between. The CDR3 runs to 16 residues. Germline CDR1 is LGHNA and CDR2 is YSLEER. The CDR3 is CASSQGSGRSTNTQYF. CDR3 DNA sequence: TGCGCCAGCAGCCAAGGGTCGGGAAGGTCAACGAATACGCAGTATTTT.

This clonotype was recorded a few times. The V call is TRBV20-1, the J call TRBJ2-5; TRBD2 agrees at 14 bases. The trim removed 3 bases at V and 2 bases at J, leaving 11 bases unmatched. Looked up from germline, CDR1 is DFQATT and CDR2 is SNEGSKA (reference sequence). This CDR3 has 18 residues. The CDR3 bases are TGCAGTGCTAGGAAGATGAGGACTAGCGGGAGGACACAAGAGACCCAGTACTTC. This sequence encodes CSARKMRTSGRTQETQYF.

This clonotype was seen ten or more times. The genes are TRBV6-1 and TRBJ1-1; D is possibly TRBD1 (5 bases). This CDR3 has 14 residues. Trimming removed 5 bases from V and 6 bases from J, with 16 bases in between. The germline gives CDR1 MNHNS, CDR2 SASEGT. CDR3 DNA: TGTGCCAGCAGTAAGGGTCCTAGGGGCGCTGAAGCTTTCTTT. It yields the protein CASSKGPRGAEAFF.

This clonotype has just a few counts. The chain couples TRBV9 to TRBJ2-1, with 11 bases lining up with TRBD2. CDR3 length: 19 amino acids. CDR1 and CDR2 from the germline V gene are SGDLS and YYNGEE. V shed 3 bases and J 1 base; nucleotides not matched to a gene: 12. CDR3 region: CASSARGTSGGVSYNEQFF. CDR3 DNA sequence: TGTGCCAGCAGCGCACGAGGGACTAGCGGAGGGGTTTCCTACAATGAGCAGTTCTTC.

This clonotype was seen ten or more times. The genes are TRBV29-1 and TRBJ2-1; 9 bases are a match to TRBD2. From germline, CDR1 is SQVTM and CDR2 ANQGSEA. The CDR3 loop spans 13 amino acids. Trimming took 3 bases from V and 8 from J; bases not matched to a gene: 5. CDR3 amino acids: CSVDLAGMYEQFF. CDR3 sequence (DNA): TGCAGCGTTGATCTAGCGGGGATGTATGAGCAGTTCTTC.

This clonotype was picked up a small number of times. The rearrangement links TRBV7-2 to TRBJ1-1, with a tentative D call TRBD1 (6 bases). V was trimmed by 1 base and J by 4 bases, leaving 10 bases between them. Germline V lookup: CDR1 SGHTA, CDR2 FQGNSA. CDR3 length: 14 residues. The CDR3 DNA reads as TGTGCCAGCAGCTTAGAAAGAGGGGGCACTGAAGCTTTCTTT. It is translated as CASSLERGGTEAFF.

At least ten counts were recorded for this clonotype. The chain carries TRBV6-4 and TRBJ2-3, with TRBD1 as a possible D gene (5 bases). Trimming pared 3 bases from V and 1 base from J, leaving 5 bases between. The germline V gene has CDR1 MRHNA and CDR2 SNTAGT. This CDR3 comprises 13 residues. CDR3 sequence (DNA): TGTGCCAGCAGTGAGACAGGCACAGATACGCAGTATTTT. This translates into CASSETGTDTQYF.

This clonotype was seen ten or more times. V usage is TRBV12-3 or TRBV12-4 and J usage is TRBJ1-2, with D unclear. The length of the CDR3 is 14 residues. V lost 3 bases to trimming and J lost 4 bases, with 12 bases between them. The CDR3 nucleotides read TGTGCCAGCAGTTTTGGGGTAGGGAGCTATGGCTACACCTTC. This translates into CASSFGVGSYGYTF.

The chain couples TRBV2 to TRBJ2-3; TRBD1 aligns across 12 bases. With V trimmed by 7 bases and J by 1 base, 6 bases remained unmatched. This CDR3 is built from 16 residues. Germline V gene data show CDR1 as SNHLY and CDR2 as FYNNEI. This CDR3 reads CASTEGDRGRTDTQYF. CDR3 in DNA: TGTGCCAGCACCGAAGGGGACAGGGGGCGCACAGATACGCAGTATTTT.

This clonotype has ten or more counts. This chain joins TRBV28 and TRBJ2-2, with D maybe TRBD1 (5 bases). The CDR3 spans 14 residues. Germline V lookup: CDR1 MDHEN, CDR2 SYDVKM. V shed 3 bases and J shed 3 bases, with 8 bases lying between them. CDR3 in amino acids: CASSFVGDTGELFF. The CDR3 DNA is TGTGCCAGCAGTTTCGTAGGGGACACCGGGGAGCTGTTTTTT.

The V and J genes are TRBV4-2 and TRBJ2-1, with TRBD2 identical over 8 bases. Germline assignment: CDR1 LGHNA and CDR2 YNFKEQ. V dropped 2 bases and J dropped 12; count of bases not matched to a gene: 9. The CDR3 contains 14 residues. The CDR3 sequence is CASSQRLALTGQFF. The DNA for the CDR3 is TGTGCCAGCAGCCAAAGACTAGCGCTAACTGGGCAGTTCTTC.

This clonotype showed up just a few times. The junction does not match germline at one end; this may be a read error. The chain has TRBV20-1 and TRBJ1-5; tentatively, D is TRBD1 (6 bases). Germline V CDR1 and CDR2: DFQATT, SNEGSKA (reference sequence). This CDR3 contains 16 residues. This CDR3 reads CCARKTGSRSNQPQHF. CDR3 nucleotide sequence: TGCTGTGCTAGAAAAACAGGGTCTCGGAGCAATCAGCCCCAGCATTTT.

CDR3 loop: CSASGAGGYLYEQYF. The CDR3 DNA reads as TGCAGTGCTAGTGGAGCGGGGGGGTACCTCTACGAGCAGTACTTC. This rearrangement joins TRBV20-1 to TRBJ2-7, with 10 bases fitting TRBD2. Germline V gives CDR1 DFQATT, CDR2 SNEGSKA (reference sequence). The CDR3 has 15 residues. The ends lost 3 bases at V and 3 bases at J; junction bases unmatched: 8.

This clonotype was counted ten times or more. The chain links TRBV4-3 to TRBJ1-2; 7 nucleotides line up with TRBD1. This CDR3 contains 14 residues. The J segment lost 5 bases and the V segment lost 0 bases, leaving 3 bases of the junction unmatched. Germline V gene lookup returns CDR1 LGHNA and CDR2 YSLEER. CDR3 sequence: CASSQDTGVYGYTF. The CDR3 DNA sequence: TGCGCCAGCAGCCAAGACACAGGGGTTTATGGCTACACCTTC.

This clonotype turned up a few times. The chain has TRBV7-9 and TRBJ2-1; 7 bases are shared with TRBD2. The CDR3 is 14 residues long. Germline assignment: CDR1 SEHNR and CDR2 FQNEAQ (reference sequence). V gave up 5 bases and J gave up 7 bases; unmatched junction bases: 8. The CDR3 DNA sequence: TGTGCCAGCAGCCTACTTGGTAGCGGGAATGAGCAGTTCTTC. Residues: CASSLLGSGNEQFF.

This clonotype was detected ten times or more. The CDR3: CASSVARYNEQFF. CDR3 DNA: TGTGCCAGCAGTGTGGCCCGCTACAATGAGCAGTTCTTC. This chain connects TRBV6-1 to TRBJ2-1, with no clear D. V was pared by 4 bases and J by 3 bases, with 7 bases between. CDR3 length: 13 amino acids. Germline V lookup: CDR1 MNHNS, CDR2 SASEGT.

Ten or more counts support this clonotype. The V call is TRBV28, the J call TRBJ2-5, with a tentative D call TRBD2 (6 bases). Trimming left V 6 bases short and J 5 bases short, with 19 bases between. CDR1 MDHEN and CDR2 SYDVKM come from the germline V gene. The CDR3 totals 15 residues. In nucleotides, the CDR3 is TGTGCCAGCAGCACCGGGACTCTTGTCCTGGAGACCCAGTACTTC. This encodes CASSTGTLVLETQYF.